This is a list of T cell receptor beta chains from one sample in a study of T cell responses to AZD1222 COVID-19 vaccine. The repertoire was sequenced with immunoSEQ multiplex PCR; TCRdb's copy has only in-frame clones and lacks some. The repertoire holds approximately 110,000 clones, with 91% as singletons. Sequenced material: peripheral blood, taken on day 0 of AZD1222 vaccination. These receptors originate from an adult in good health. The CDR3 runs from the conserved cysteine through the conserved F or W. Fields, in order: V gene, J gene, CDR3 protein.

>TRBV6-5|TRBJ2-1
CASSPTRLGMGEQFF
>TRBV9|TRBJ2-7
CASSARHRGHPYEQYF
>TRBV6-5|TRBJ1-6
CASSYSSGTNSPLHF
>TRBV5-4|TRBJ2-7
CASSFGGSYEQYF
>TRBV29-1|TRBJ2-1
CSVDPTSGANNEQFF
>TRBV29-1|TRBJ2-1
CSVGTSGTDEQFF
>TRBV7-2|TRBJ1-3
CASSFDTGAGNTIYF
>TRBV9|TRBJ1-2
CASSAEGYGYTF
>TRBV12-3/TRBV12-4|TRBJ1-5
CASRATGNQPQHF
>TRBV27|TRBJ2-7
CASRWGQGSYEQYF
>TRBV30|TRBJ1-6
CAWSARQSNSPLHF
>TRBV2|TRBJ1-5
CASSVGATVGNQPQHF
>TRBV5-1|TRBJ1-2
CASSLVQGSNYGYTF
>TRBV7-9|TRBJ2-2
CASSQTSQGAGELFF
>TRBV5-8|TRBJ2-1
CASSRQYNEQFF
>TRBV11-2|TRBJ2-7
CASRKPGTREQYF
>TRBV5-1|TRBJ2-7
CASSLAGTAASYEQYF
>TRBV10-3|TRBJ1-5
CAISVGGNQPQHF
>TRBV7-2|TRBJ1-1
CASSLVEGGTEAFF
>TRBV30|TRBJ1-5
CAWSVSGSGDYQPQHF
>TRBV3-1/TRBV3-2|TRBJ1-3
CASSHGLGSGNTIYF
>TRBV25-1|TRBJ1-3
CASSALNGNTIYF
>TRBV2|TRBJ1-6
CASSEQGAGNSPLHF
>TRBV27|TRBJ1-3
CASSLRESGNTIYF
>TRBV24-1|TRBJ2-3
CATSDGGGGTDTQYF
>TRBV18|TRBJ1-2
CASSPEGLSYGYTF
>TRBV19|TRBJ1-2
CASSIRGQGYFGYTF
>TRBV5-6|TRBJ1-6
CASSLGGGLGDSPLHF
>TRBV2|TRBJ1-5
CASSEQGNPNQPQHF
>TRBV6-2/TRBV6-3|TRBJ1-5
CASSYRGVANQPQHF
>TRBV29-1|TRBJ2-7
CSGRTLYEQYF
>TRBV5-1|TRBJ1-1
CASSLFWGANTEAFF
>TRBV7-9|TRBJ2-3
CASSLGLAGDRYF
>TRBV3-1/TRBV3-2|TRBJ1-5
CASSQDGIQPQHF
>TRBV6-2/TRBV6-3|TRBJ1-5
CASSRTGQNQPQHF
>TRBV14|TRBJ2-7
CASSQDGFEQYF
>TRBV25-1|TRBJ2-4
CASSTRAYSKNIQYF
>TRBV3-1/TRBV3-2|TRBJ1-2
CASSQDRNYGYTF
>TRBV5-5|TRBJ2-7
CASSLGTGAGEQYF
>TRBV5-4|TRBJ2-1
CASSLEAGEYNEQFF
>TRBV7-8|TRBJ1-1
CASSFGTEAFF
>TRBV11-2|TRBJ2-5
CASSLSGGDETQYF
>TRBV28|TRBJ1-1
CASRLGTPNTEAFF
>TRBV12-5|TRBJ1-1
CASGLVPGRNEAFF
>TRBV7-2|TRBJ2-2
CASSLAGARTGELFF
>TRBV7-9|TRBJ1-1
CASSFSAGTEAFF
>TRBV6-5|TRBJ2-7
CASSYGTGRSYEQYF
>TRBV3-1/TRBV3-2|TRBJ1-5
CASSQYGGGQPQHF
>TRBV7-8|TRBJ2-2
CASSLAPGGFTGELFF
>TRBV29-1|TRBJ2-7
CSYSGGQGGAYEQYF
>TRBV29-1|TRBJ1-3
CSVVRDDGNTIYF
>TRBV11-2|TRBJ2-2
CASRLLATGELFF
>TRBV6-5|TRBJ1-3
CATLKRGAAGNTIYF
>TRBV6-6|TRBJ1-5
CASSYVPDGQPQHF
>TRBV4-1|TRBJ2-3
CASSQVSVGEAAGDSDTQYF
>TRBV25-1|TRBJ2-2
CASRGLAGGRTGELFF
>TRBV19|TRBJ2-7
CASSQSSVVPYEQYF
>TRBV27|TRBJ2-1
CASSLRGLEQFF
>TRBV19|TRBJ1-4
CASRTPTGDLNEKLFF
>TRBV6-5|TRBJ1-2
CASLGVWAYGYTF